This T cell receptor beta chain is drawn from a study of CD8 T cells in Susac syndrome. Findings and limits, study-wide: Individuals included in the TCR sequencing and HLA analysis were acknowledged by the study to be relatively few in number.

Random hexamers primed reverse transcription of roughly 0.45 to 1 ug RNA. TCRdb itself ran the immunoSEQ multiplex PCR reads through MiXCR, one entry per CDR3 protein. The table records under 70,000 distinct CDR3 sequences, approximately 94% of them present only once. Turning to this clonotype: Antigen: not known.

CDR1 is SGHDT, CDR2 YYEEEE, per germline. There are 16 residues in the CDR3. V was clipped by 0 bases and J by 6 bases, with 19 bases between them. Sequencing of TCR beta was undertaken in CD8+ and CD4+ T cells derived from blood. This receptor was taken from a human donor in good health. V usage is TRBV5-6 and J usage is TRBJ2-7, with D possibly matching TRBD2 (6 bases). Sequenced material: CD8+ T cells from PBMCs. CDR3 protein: CASSLGLWDSGLEQYF. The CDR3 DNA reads TGTGCCAGCAGCTTGGGTCTATGGGACTCCGGACTCGAGCAGTACTTC.